This T cell receptor (beta chain) was sequenced for a study of blood T cell repertoires in COVID-19 (dated by TCRdb to about 2020). Regarding the research as a whole: Samples covering the acute and convalescent phases of COVID-19 were provided by collaborators in the United States, Italy and Spain. The material from the prospective study consisted of cDNA or gDNA derived from T cells, B-cell-depleted T cells, or PBMCs. Subjects who had been exposed to COVID-19, were actively infected with it, or had recovered from it provided the deeply sampled blood TCRbeta repertoires that made up the dataset. The repertoires were made available in a free public database intended to serve as a resource for research on the immune response to SARS-CoV-2. The samples were drawn from the first 160 participants of the ongoing ImmuneRACE study and from over 950 subjects provided by 6 global collaborators. The sample metadata nearly always contained a de-identified subject ID, COVID-19 status, age in years and sex. Where HLA class I and class II types were available, the types were taken from metadata supplied by the sample provider, not from assay-based typing. Beyond this particular receptor, the publication reports: The amount of clinical and demographic metadata varied by source and participant and was provided uncurated.

Looking up the germline V gene (reference sequence) yields CDR1 SGHNT and CDR2 YYREEE. V is shortened by 1 base, J by 2 bases, and the region joining them spans 9 bases. Reading from cysteine to phenylalanine, the CDR3 counts 14 amino acids. CDR3 DNA is the only sequence kept; it has 42 bases, read in frame from the first base. Concerning this clone: Its antigen is unknown. Qualities for individual bases were not recorded, and no much larger clone is one base off.

TCRbeta CDR3 regions were amplified from genomic DNA using the immunoSEQ Assay, a bias-controlled multiplex PCR. For the original study's pipeline: The number of nucleated cells in each sample was estimated by amplification of reference gene primers within the assay. Sequence reads were collapsed and filtered to measure the absolute abundance of every unique TCRbeta CDR3 rearrangement. For each sample, productive Simpson clonality was calculated by taking the square root of Simpson's diversity index across productive rearrangements. What TCRdb holds here is the immuneACCESS table cut down to in-frame rearrangements. Part of the clones is not present; checked against another copy, under half of the missing clones reflect an unresolved V gene, and the others are unexplained. V and J calls plus clone size are reproduced from that table; the DNA served to infer D and trimming. This sample lists roughly 160,000 clones; 88% were detected once. The ten biggest clones cover approximately 2.1% of the sample.

A second Seattle source provided samples from volunteer blood donors who had recovered from COVID-19. Collaborating institutions collected whole blood in K2EDTA tubes following their own protocols. For TCRbeta analysis, collaborators shipped samples in one of three forms: frozen whole blood, isolated PBMCs, or DNA extracted from either of those sample types. The sequence is built from TRBV5-4 and TRBJ1-2; the D region possibly corresponds to TRBD1 (5 bases align). This clonotype was sampled from a man in his forties or fifties who had recovered from COVID-19. Source material: peripheral blood. Here the CDR3 is given as CASSLQGSNYGYTF. The nucleotide sequence reads TGTGCCAGCAGCTTGCAGGGTTCCAACTATGGCTACACCTTC.